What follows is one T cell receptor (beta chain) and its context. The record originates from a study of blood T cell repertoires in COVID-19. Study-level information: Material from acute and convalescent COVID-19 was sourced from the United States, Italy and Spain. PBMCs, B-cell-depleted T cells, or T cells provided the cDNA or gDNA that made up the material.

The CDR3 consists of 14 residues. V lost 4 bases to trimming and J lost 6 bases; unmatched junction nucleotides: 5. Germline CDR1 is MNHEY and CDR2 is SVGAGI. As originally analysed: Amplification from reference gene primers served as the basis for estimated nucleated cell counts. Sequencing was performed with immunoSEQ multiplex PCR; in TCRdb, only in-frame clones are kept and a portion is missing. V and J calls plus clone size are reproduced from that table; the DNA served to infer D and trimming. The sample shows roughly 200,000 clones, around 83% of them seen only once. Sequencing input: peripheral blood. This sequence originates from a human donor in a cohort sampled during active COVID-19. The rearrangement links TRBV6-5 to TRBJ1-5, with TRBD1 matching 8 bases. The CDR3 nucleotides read TGTGCCAGCAGTTTGAGGACAGGGCTTCAGCCCCAGCATTTT. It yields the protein CASSLRTGLQPQHF.